A selection of T cell receptor beta chains follows, all from one sample in a study of tumor-infiltrating lymphocytes in primary liver carcinoma. Via MiXCR, TCRdb re-called the multiplex PCR reads, giving one row per CDR3 protein. This sample has fewer than 400,000 distinct CDR3 sequences, with 45% to 70% found just once. Specimen: peripheral blood. Receptor source: a woman aged 25 to 39 with primary liver carcinoma and hepatitis B virus infection. Both conserved end residues are part of each CDR3.

j_call | v_call | cdr3_aa
TRBJ2-2 | TRBV6-5 | CASSQTVNANTGELFF
TRBJ1-2 | TRBV19 | CASSKGTDGYTF
TRBJ2-7 | TRBV5-1 | CASSLAPASGEQYF
TRBJ2-3 | TRBV4-1 | CASSPDSTDTQCF
TRBJ2-4 | TRBV11-2 | CANSFDSIHYF
TRBJ1-1 | TRBV6-5 | CASSYSTDHEAFF
TRBJ2-2 | TRBV11-2 | CASSPSLNAGELFF
TRBJ1-1 | TRBV7-9 | CASSSGQGGENTEAFF
TRBJ2-5 | TRBV10-3 | CATDPGLAGAETQYF
TRBJ2-1 | TRBV7-8 | CASSLVPGRAFVDEQFF
TRBJ2-1 | TRBV4-1 | CASSLIPGYGNVLFF
TRBJ2-2 | TRBV2 | CASRRTSGAGGELFF
TRBJ2-7 | TRBV12-3/TRBV12-4 | CASSPGPHEQYF
TRBJ2-5 | TRBV6-1 | CASSPPATGETQYF
TRBJ2-7 | TRBV6-2/TRBV6-3 | CASRLAGNRPYEQYF
TRBJ1-6 | TRBV7-3 | CTSARDNGAPLHF
TRBJ1-1 | TRBV7-9 | CASSAVVFMNTEAFF
TRBJ2-4 | TRBV7-9 | CASSLGRGPENIQYF
TRBJ2-7 | TRBV11-2 | CASSLNSWGGEQYF
TRBJ2-1 | TRBV7-9 | CASSLVGGEQFF
TRBJ1-2 | TRBV4-3 | CASSAELEIYSYAF
TRBJ2-1 | TRBV19 | CASSIPGGPNEQFF
TRBJ2-5 | TRBV29-1 | CSGRGSETQYF
TRBJ1-2 | TRBV12-3/TRBV12-4 | CASSRSMGGYGYTF
TRBJ2-5 | TRBV11-1 | CASSWAGGTGTQYF
TRBJ2-3 | TRBV7-8 | CASSSLQVHNTDTQYF